This TCR beta chain was recorded in a study of blood T cell repertoires in COVID-19. The wider study: PBMCs, B-cell-depleted T cells, or T cells provided the cDNA or gDNA that made up the material.

From germline, CDR1 is SNHLY and CDR2 FYNNEI. V lost 6 bases to trimming and J lost 6 bases; unmatched junction nucleotides: 14. This CDR3 region has 15 residues. In the original processing: Amplification of reference gene primers was used by the study to estimate nucleated cell counts. Here immunoSEQ multiplex PCR was the method, and the copy in TCRdb shows in-frame clones only, minus some. V and J calls plus clone size are reproduced from that table; the DNA served to infer D and trimming. The table shows about 160,000 clones, with approximately 81% occurring only once. The source material was peripheral blood. The TCR comes from a human donor with acute or convalescent COVID-19. The donor label of this sample is uncertain. The chain links TRBV2 to TRBJ2-7, with 7 bases lining up with TRBD1. Written as DNA, the CDR3 is TGTGCCAGCAGCGAGGCGAGACAGGGTTTAGGCGAGCAGTACTTC. Translated, it gives CASSEARQGLGEQYF.